This TCR beta chain was found in a study of OX40 agonist ivuxolimab in advanced cancers. In the study overall: Cancers in dose escalation were hepatocellular, melanoma, renal cell and head and neck. Study-wide results and caveats: CD8+ T cells showed, on average, more clonal expansion than CD4+ cells. The investigators did not determine what antigen specificity the expanded peripheral T cells had. Dosing at 0.1 to 3.0 mg/kg was accompanied by clonal expansion of CD4+ and CD8+ blood T cells by week 6.

The germline CDR1 and CDR2 sequences are SGHAT and FQNNGV. V lost 10 bases and J lost 0, with 13 bases in between. This CDR3 spans 14 amino acids. The data were produced by immunoSEQ multiplex PCR, yet TCRdb's version contains in-frame clones alone and is incomplete. The repertoire holds tens of thousands of clones, with approximately 86% as singletons. Comments on this clone: Its cognate antigen is unknown.

The chain recombines TRBV11-2 with TRBJ1-3; D is perhaps TRBD1 (5 bases). The TCR was taken from an adult with an advanced solid tumor such as melanoma, head and neck, liver or kidney cancer. The input for sequencing was CD4+ or CD8+ T cells sorted from blood, taken in a trial of the OX40 agonist ivuxolimab. The CDR3 region is CATERGNSGNTIYF. The CDR3 DNA reads TGTGCCACCGAGAGGGGCAACTCTGGAAACACCATATATTTT.